This T cell receptor (beta chain) was captured in a study of blood T cell repertoires in COVID-19. Study background: The origin of the acute and convalescent COVID-19 samples was the United States, Italy and Spain. Sample material is recorded as cDNA or gDNA derived from T cells, B-cell-depleted T cells, or PBMCs.

How the authors handled the data: Estimation of nucleated cell counts was performed using reference gene primer amplification. Method: immunoSEQ multiplex PCR; TCRdb's copy keeps in-frame clones and lacks some. V and J calls and clone size are those listed in that table; D and trimming were worked out from the DNA. Among 95,000 to 150,000 clones, more than 80% were seen once, and the ten largest hold around 4.7%. In its sample, this clone was seen a few times. Germline V CDR1 and CDR2: SGHNT, YENEEA. V trimming: 4 bases; J trimming: 7 bases; junction bases outside the gene matches: 8. This CDR3 has 16 amino acids.

The V gene is TRBV11-3, the J gene TRBJ2-1; 12 nucleotides align to TRBD2. The sample consisted of peripheral blood. The sequence was collected from a man between 35 and 55 years old with acute or convalescent COVID-19. CDR3 residues: CASSSTSGSEGNEQFF. DNA of the CDR3: TGTGCCAGCAGCTCGACTAGCGGGAGTGAGGGGAATGAGCAGTTCTTC.